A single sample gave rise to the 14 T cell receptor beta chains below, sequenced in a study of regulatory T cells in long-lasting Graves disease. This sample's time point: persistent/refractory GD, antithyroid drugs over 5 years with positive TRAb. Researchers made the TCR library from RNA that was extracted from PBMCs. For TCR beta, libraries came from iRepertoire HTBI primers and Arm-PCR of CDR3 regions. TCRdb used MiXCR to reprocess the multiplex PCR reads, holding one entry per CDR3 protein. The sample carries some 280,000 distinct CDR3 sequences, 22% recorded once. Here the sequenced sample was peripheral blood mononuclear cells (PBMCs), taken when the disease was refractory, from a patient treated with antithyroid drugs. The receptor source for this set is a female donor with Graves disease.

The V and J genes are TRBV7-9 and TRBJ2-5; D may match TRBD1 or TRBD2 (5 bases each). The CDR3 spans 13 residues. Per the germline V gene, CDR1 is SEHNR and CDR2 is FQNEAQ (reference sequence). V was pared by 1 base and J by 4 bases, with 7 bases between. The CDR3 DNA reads TGTGCCAGCAGCTTAGAGGGACCAGAGACCCAGTACTTC. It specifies CASSLEGPETQYF.

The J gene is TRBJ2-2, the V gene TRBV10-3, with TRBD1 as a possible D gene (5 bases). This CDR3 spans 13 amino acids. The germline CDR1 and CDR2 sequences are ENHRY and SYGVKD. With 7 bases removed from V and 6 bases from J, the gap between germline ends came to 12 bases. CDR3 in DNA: TGTGCCATCATGACAGTCTCTTCCGGGGAGCTGTTTTTT. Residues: CAIMTVSSGELFF.

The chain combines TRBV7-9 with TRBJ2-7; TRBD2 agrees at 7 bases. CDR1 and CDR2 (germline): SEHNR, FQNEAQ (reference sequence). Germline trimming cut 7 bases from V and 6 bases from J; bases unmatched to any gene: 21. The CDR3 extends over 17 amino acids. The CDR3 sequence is CASNQGGLAEGPGEQYF. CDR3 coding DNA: TGTGCCAGCAACCAAGGCGGGCTAGCGGAAGGGCCGGGCGAGCAGTACTTC.

Here the CDR3 reads CASSPGEGGQYF. The CDR3, as DNA: TGTGCCAGCTCACCAGGAGAGGGAGGGCAGTACTTC. The genes are TRBV18 and TRBJ2-7; a possible D gene is TRBD2 (6 bases). The CDR3 loop spans 12 amino acids. The V end lost 2 bases, the J end lost 9 bases, and 11 bases lay between the germline ends. Germline V gene sequence: CDR1 KGHSH, CDR2 LQKENI.

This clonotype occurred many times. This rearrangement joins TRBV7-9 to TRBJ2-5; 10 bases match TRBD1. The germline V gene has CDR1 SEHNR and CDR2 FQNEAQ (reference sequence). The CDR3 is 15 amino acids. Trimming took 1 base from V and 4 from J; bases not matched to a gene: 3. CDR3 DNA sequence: TGTGCCAGCAGCTTAGGGGACAGGGGTTCAGAGACCCAGTACTTC. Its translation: CASSLGDRGSETQYF.

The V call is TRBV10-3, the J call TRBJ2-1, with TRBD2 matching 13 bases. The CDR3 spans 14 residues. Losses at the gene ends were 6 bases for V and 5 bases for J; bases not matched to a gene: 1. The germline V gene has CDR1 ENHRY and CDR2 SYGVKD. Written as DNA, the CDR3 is TGTGCCATCAGCGGACTAGCGGGGGACAATGAGCAGTTCTTC. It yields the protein CAISGLAGDNEQFF.

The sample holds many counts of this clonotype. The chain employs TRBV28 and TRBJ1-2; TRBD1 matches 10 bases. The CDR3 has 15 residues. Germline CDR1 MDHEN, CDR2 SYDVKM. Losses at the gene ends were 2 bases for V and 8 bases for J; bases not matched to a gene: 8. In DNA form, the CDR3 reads TGTGCCAGCAGTTTAAACCGACAGGGGGCGGAGGGCTACACCTTC. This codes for CASSLNRQGAEGYTF.

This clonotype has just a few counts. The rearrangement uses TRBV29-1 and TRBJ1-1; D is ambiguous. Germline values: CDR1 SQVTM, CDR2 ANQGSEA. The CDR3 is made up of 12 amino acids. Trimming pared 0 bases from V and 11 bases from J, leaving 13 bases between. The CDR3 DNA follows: TGCAGCGTTGAAGATCTCGGAGCGGAGGCTTTCTTT. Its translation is CSVEDLGAEAFF.

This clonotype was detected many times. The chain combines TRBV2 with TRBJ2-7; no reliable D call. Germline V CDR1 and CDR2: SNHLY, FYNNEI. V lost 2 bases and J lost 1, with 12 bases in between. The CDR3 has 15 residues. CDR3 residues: CASSEMDGVSYEQYF. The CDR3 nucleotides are TGTGCCAGCAGTGAAATGGATGGGGTTTCCTACGAGCAGTACTTC.

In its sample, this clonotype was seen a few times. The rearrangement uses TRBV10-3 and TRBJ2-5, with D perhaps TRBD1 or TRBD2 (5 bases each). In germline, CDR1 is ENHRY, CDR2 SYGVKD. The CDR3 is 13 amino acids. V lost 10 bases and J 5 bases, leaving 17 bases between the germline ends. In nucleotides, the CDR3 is TGTGCCACCACAAGGGACCTCCAGGAGACCCAGTACTTC. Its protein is CATTRDLQETQYF.

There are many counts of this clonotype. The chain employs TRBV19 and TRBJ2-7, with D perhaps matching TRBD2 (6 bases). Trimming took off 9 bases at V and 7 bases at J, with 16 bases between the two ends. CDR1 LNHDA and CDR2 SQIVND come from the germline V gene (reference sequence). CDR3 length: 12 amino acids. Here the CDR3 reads CASSPQGGEQYF. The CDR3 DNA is TGTGCCAGCAGCCCCCAGGGAGGAGAGCAGTACTTC.

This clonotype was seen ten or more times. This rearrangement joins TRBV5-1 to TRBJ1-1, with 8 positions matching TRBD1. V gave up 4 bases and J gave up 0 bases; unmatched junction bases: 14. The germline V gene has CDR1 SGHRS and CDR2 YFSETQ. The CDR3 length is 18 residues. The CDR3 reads CASSRSGQGTPMNTEAFF. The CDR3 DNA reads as TGCGCCAGCAGCCGATCTGGACAGGGCACTCCTATGAACACTGAAGCTTTCTTT.

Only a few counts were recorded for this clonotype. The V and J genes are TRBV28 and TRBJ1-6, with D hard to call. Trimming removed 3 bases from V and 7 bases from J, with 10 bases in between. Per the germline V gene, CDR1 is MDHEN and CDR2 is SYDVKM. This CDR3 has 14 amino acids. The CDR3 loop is CASSFGPMNSPLHF. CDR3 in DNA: TGTGCCAGCAGTTTCGGTCCGATGAATTCACCCCTCCACTTT.

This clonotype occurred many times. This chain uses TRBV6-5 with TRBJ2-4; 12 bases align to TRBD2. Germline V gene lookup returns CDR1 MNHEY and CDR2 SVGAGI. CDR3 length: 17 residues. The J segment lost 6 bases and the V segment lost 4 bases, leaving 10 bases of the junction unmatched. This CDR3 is CASSSENPGLAGNIQYF. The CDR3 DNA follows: TGTGCCAGCAGTTCCGAAAACCCGGGACTAGCGGGAAACATTCAGTACTTC.